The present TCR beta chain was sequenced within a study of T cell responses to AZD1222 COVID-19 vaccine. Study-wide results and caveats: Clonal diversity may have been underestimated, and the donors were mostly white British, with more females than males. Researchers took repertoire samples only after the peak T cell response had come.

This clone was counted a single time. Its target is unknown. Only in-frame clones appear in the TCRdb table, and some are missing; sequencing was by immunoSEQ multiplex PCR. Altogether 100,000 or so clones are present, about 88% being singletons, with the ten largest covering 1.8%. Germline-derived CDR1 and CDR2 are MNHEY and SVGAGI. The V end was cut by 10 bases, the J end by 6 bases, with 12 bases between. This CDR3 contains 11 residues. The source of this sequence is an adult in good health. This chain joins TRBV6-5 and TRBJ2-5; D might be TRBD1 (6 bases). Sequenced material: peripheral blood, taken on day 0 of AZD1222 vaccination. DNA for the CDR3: TGTGCCACCCAGGGGCGGCAGACCCAGTACTTC. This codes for CATQGRQTQYF.